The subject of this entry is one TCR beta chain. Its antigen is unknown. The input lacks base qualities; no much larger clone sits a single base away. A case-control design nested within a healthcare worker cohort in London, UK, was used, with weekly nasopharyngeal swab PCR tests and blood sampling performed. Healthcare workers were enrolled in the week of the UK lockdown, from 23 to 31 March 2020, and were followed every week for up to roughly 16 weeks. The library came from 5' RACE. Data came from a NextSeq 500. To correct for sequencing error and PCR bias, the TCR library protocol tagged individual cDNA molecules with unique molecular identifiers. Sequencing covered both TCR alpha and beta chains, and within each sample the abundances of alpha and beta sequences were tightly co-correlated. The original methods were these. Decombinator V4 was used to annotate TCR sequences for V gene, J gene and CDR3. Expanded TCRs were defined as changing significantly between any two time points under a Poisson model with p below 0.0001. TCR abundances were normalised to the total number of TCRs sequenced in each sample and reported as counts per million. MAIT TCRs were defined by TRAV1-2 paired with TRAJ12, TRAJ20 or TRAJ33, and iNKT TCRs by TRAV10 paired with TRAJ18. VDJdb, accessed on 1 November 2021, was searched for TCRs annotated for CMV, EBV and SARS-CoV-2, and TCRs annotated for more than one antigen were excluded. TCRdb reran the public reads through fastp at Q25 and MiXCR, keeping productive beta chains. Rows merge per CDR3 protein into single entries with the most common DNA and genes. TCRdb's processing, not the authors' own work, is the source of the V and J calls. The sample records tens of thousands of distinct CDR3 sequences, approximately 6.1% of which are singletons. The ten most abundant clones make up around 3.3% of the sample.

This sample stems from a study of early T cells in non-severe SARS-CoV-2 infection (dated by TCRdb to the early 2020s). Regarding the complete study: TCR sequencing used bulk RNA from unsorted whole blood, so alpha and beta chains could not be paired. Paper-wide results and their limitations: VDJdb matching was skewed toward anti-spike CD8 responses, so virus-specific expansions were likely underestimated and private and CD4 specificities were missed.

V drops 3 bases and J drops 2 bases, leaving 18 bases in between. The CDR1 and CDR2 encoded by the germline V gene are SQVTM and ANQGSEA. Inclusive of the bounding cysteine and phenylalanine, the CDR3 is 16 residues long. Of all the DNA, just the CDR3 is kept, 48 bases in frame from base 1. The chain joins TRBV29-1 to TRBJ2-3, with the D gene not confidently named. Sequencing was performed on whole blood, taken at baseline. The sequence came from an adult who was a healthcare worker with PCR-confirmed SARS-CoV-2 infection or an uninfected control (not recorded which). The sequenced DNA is TGCAGCGTTGAGTTGGCTAGAACTGACTTCACAGATACGCAGTATTTT. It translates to CSVELARTDFTDTQYF.